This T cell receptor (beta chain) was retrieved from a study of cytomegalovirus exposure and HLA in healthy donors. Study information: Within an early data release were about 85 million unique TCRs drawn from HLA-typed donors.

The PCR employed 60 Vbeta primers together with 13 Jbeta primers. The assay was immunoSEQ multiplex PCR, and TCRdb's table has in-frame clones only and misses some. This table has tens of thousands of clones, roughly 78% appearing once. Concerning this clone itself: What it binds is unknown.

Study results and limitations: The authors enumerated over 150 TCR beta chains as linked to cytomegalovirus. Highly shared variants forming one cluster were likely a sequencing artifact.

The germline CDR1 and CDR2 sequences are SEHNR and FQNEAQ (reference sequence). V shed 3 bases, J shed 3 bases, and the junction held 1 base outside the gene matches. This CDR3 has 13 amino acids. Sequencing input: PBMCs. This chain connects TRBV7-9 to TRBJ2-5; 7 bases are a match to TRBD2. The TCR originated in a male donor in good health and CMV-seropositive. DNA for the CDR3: TGTGCCAGCAGCTTCGCGGGGGAAGAGACCCAGTACTTC. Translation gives CASSFAGEETQYF.